A selection of T cell receptor beta chains follows, all from one sample in a study of T cell repertoires in cytomegalovirus infection. These receptors are not linked to any known antigen. TCRdb reanalysed the reads using MiXCR and keeps one entry per CDR3 protein. Here the sample spans approximately 600,000 distinct CDR3 sequences, around 40% being singletons. This specimen was cultured PBMCs, taken from culture after CMV antigen stimulation. These receptors were taken from a human donor in good health (CMV status not recorded). Some clones in this sample may be carry-over from other donors' samples. The CDR3 runs from the conserved cysteine through the conserved F or W. A D gene is named only where the DNA matches it firmly. The size entry is marked missing in some rows and otherwise reads once, few, many or a size class.

d_call	j_call	clone_size	v_call	cdr3_nt	cdr3_aa
-	TRBJ1-1	-	TRBV7-9	TGTGCCAGCAGCTTAGCTGCAGGGGATAACACTGAAGCTTTCTTT	CASSLAAGDNTEAFF
TRBD2	TRBJ2-3	few	TRBV7-2	TGTGCCAGCAGCTTAGTGGGTAGCGGGAGGAGAACAGATACGCAGTATTTT	CASSLVGSGRRTDTQYF
-	TRBJ2-7	-	TRBV20-1	TGCAGTACCGATCGCGGGCCCAGCTCCTACGAGCAGTACTTC	CSTDRGPSSYEQYF
-	TRBJ2-6	-	TRBV6-2/TRBV6-3	TGTGCCAGCAGTTACTCTCCTGGTCGGGGGACTGGGGCCAACGTCCTGACTTTC	CASSYSPGRGTGANVLTF
-	TRBJ2-1	-	TRBV7-6	TGTGCCAGCAGCTCCCAGTTTCAGGCTTCCAATGAGCAGTTCTTC	CASSSQFQASNEQFF
-	TRBJ1-1	-	TRBV2	TGTGCCAGCACTCTAAGACAGAACACTGAAGCTTTCTTT	CASTLRQNTEAFF
-	TRBJ2-1	many	TRBV7-9	TGTGCCAGCAGCCCCCTCGCGGACATTTACAATGAGCAGTTCTTC	CASSPLADIYNEQFF
-	TRBJ2-3	-	TRBV6-2/TRBV6-3	TGTGCCAGCATTGACAGGCCTCCCAGCACAGATACGCAGTATTTT	CASIDRPPSTDTQYF
-	TRBJ2-3	many	TRBV7-2	TGTGCCAGCAGCTCCCCTAGCACAGATACGCAGTATTTT	CASSSPSTDTQYF
-	TRBJ2-1	many	TRBV4-1	TGCGCCAGCAGCCAAAGTCGGACCCGGTCGAATGAGCAGTTCTTC	CASSQSRTRSNEQFF
-	TRBJ1-1	-	TRBV2	TGTGCCAGCAGTGAAGATGGACAGAGGTTGAACACTGAAGCTTTCTTT	CASSEDGQRLNTEAFF
TRBD1	TRBJ2-1	few	TRBV6-2/TRBV6-3	TGTGCCAGCAGTTCTGACAGGGCGGGTGAGCAGTTCTTC	CASSSDRAGEQFF
-	TRBJ2-7	few	TRBV12-5	TGTGCTAGTGGTTTGCCACCACGCGAGCAGTACTTC	CASGLPPREQYF
-	TRBJ2-5	many	TRBV7-2	TGTGCCAGCAGACGGGGGGAGACCCAGTACTTC	CASRRGETQYF
-	TRBJ2-1	few	TRBV7-8	TGTGCCAGCAGCTCGTGGACTCTTGACAATGAGCAGTTCTTC	CASSSWTLDNEQFF
-	TRBJ1-5	few	TRBV2	TGTGCCAGCAGAGACTCGACAGGTTATAGCAATCAGCCCCAGCATTTT	CASRDSTGYSNQPQHF
-	TRBJ2-7	-	TRBV12-3/TRBV12-4	TGTGCCAGCAGTCTTTGGGGGTCCAACGAGCAGTACTTC	CASSLWGSNEQYF
-	TRBJ2-7	many	TRBV6-1	TGTGCCAGCAGTGAACCCCCCGGATTGATACGGTACGAGCAGTACTTC	CASSEPPGLIRYEQYF
TRBD1	TRBJ1-6	many	TRBV12-3/TRBV12-4	TGTGCCAGCAGTCCCGGACAGGGTAATTCACCCCTCCACTTT	CASSPGQGNSPLHF
TRBD2	TRBJ2-7	-	TRBV20-1	TGCAGTGCCCAGCGGGGGTACCCCGTCGAGCAGTACTTC	CSAQRGYPVEQYF
TRBD1	TRBJ1-5	-	TRBV5-4	TGTGCCAGCAGCATCACGGGACAGGGGATAAATCAGCCCCAGCATTTT	CASSITGQGINQPQHF
-	TRBJ2-7	-	TRBV7-2	TGTGCCAGCAGCTTTTCAACAGGCCCCTACGAGCAGTACTTC	CASSFSTGPYEQYF